Below, 18 T cell receptor beta chains from the same sample are listed, as sequenced in a study of shared clonotypes between healthy human individuals. The table came from immunoSEQ multiplex PCR; TCRdb's copy has only in-frame clones and leaves some out. The sample has about 490,000 clones; 70% to 85% are singletons. Sequenced sample: PBMCs. All receptors come from a woman aged 40 to 49 in good health. Some clones in this sample may be carry-over from other donors' samples.

The chain couples TRBV6-1 to TRBJ2-5, with 11 bases that match TRBD2. J lost 4 bases, V lost 5 bases, and 6 bases had no gene match. The V gene's germline CDR1 is MNHNS and CDR2 SASEGT. This CDR3 comprises 15 residues. The CDR3 DNA reads TGTGCCAGCAGTTTTTCACTAGCGGGAGCAGAGACCCAGTACTTC. Protein sequence: CASSFSLAGAETQYF.

The chain combines TRBV7-2 with TRBJ1-5; D may be TRBD1 (5 bases). V was shortened by 0 bases and J by 4 bases, with 13 bases between the two germline ends. This CDR3 has 16 amino acids. The germline V gene encodes CDR1 SGHTA and CDR2 FQGNSA. CDR3 amino acids: CASSLAGAGGNQPQHF. DNA for the CDR3: TGTGCCAGCAGCTTAGCAGGGGCGGGGGGGAATCAGCCCCAGCATTTT.

This clone was seen at least ten times. The chain combines TRBV19 with TRBJ2-1; no definite D call. Germline CDR1 LNHDA, CDR2 SQIVND (reference sequence). The CDR3 is 13 amino acids. V lost 5 bases and J 8 bases, leaving 13 bases between the germline ends. The CDR3 sequence: CASSAASLDEQFF. CDR3 DNA sequence: TGTGCCAGTAGTGCGGCCAGCCTCGATGAGCAGTTCTTC.

The chain links TRBV5-1 to TRBJ2-7, with no clear D. This CDR3 region has 14 residues. Germline V gene sequence: CDR1 SGHRS, CDR2 YFSETQ. V lost 0 bases and J lost 0, with 7 bases in between. CDR3 sequence (DNA): TGCGCCAGCAGCTTGGCGGTTCCCTCCTACGAGCAGTACTTC. Translated: CASSLAVPSYEQYF.

This clone was detected a few times. The genes are TRBV5-3 and TRBJ1-1; no firm D call. TRBV5-3 is filed as an ORF, its function uncertain. The CDR3 totals 15 residues. V was shortened by 1 base and J by 0 bases, with 10 bases between the two germline ends. As DNA, the CDR3 is TGTGCCAGAAGCTTGAACTCAGCCATGAACACTGAAGCTTTCTTT. Protein: CARSLNSAMNTEAFF.

The chain links TRBV2 to TRBJ2-6; TRBD2 matches at 7 bases. Germline CDR1 reads SNHLY; CDR2 reads FYNNEI. V lost 8 bases to trimming and J lost 1 base; unmatched junction nucleotides: 2. The CDR3 spans 14 residues. As DNA, the CDR3 is TGTGCCAGCGGGCGGGAGTCTGGGGCCAACGTCCTGACTTTC. Protein sequence: CASGRESGANVLTF.

The CDR3 DNA reads TGTGCCAGCAGCGCAGACAGTACACTCACCGGGGAGCTGTTTTTT. This encodes CASSADSTLTGELFF. The V call is TRBV7-2, the J call TRBJ2-2; weak D call: TRBD1 (5 bases). V was trimmed by 5 bases and J by 4 bases, leaving 14 bases between them. There are 15 residues in the CDR3. Germline CDR1 SGHTA, CDR2 FQGNSA.

The chain couples TRBV28 to TRBJ1-6, with D possibly TRBD1 on 6 matching bases. The CDR3 extends over 13 amino acids. Trimming pared 5 bases from V and 10 bases from J, leaving 12 bases between. CDR1 MDHEN and CDR2 SYDVKM come from the germline V gene. DNA for the CDR3: TGTGCCAGCAGTCCTACAGGGTTATCACCCCTCCACTTT. Protein product: CASSPTGLSPLHF.

J is TRBJ2-1 and V is TRBV15; D not resolved. Looked up from germline, CDR1 is LNHNV and CDR2 is YYDKDF (reference sequence). Trimming left V 1 base short and J 8 bases short, with 9 bases between. This CDR3 comprises 13 residues. Written as DNA, the CDR3 is TGTGCCACCAGCAGAGGGCTAGACCATGAGCAGTTCTTC. This encodes CATSRGLDHEQFF.

The genes are TRBV5-8 and TRBJ2-6, with a possible D match to TRBD1 (6 bases). CDR1 is SGHTS, CDR2 YDEGEE, per germline. The CDR3 length is 16 residues. V was trimmed by 0 bases and J by 2 bases, leaving 9 bases between them. The CDR3 is CASSLDRVAGANVLTF. The DNA for the CDR3 is TGTGCCAGCAGCTTGGACAGGGTAGCTGGGGCCAACGTCCTGACTTTC.

This chain connects TRBV5-4 to TRBJ2-1, with D unclear. Germline loops: CDR1 SGHNT, CDR2 YYREEE (reference sequence). The V and J ends lost 1 base and 3 bases respectively, with 11 bases between them. The CDR3 has 15 amino acids. The CDR3 nucleotides are TGTGCCAGCAGCTTGACGGTATCCAACTACAATGAGCAGTTCTTC. Its protein product is CASSLTVSNYNEQFF.

In this sample, this clone turned up a few times. CDR3 sequence (DNA): TGTGCCAGTAGTATTGATTTAGGTTCGCCCCAGCATTTT. It translates to CASSIDLGSPQHF. V and J are TRBV19 and TRBJ1-5, with D uncertain. Germline lookup yields CDR1 LNHDA and CDR2 SQIVND (reference sequence). This CDR3 contains 13 residues. V was shortened by 3 bases and J by 9 bases, with 12 bases between the two germline ends.

The gene calls are TRBV7-2 and TRBJ1-2; D is ambiguous. The CDR3 loop spans 12 amino acids. V shed 1 base and J shed 7 bases, with 7 bases lying between them. Looked up from germline, CDR1 is SGHTA and CDR2 is FQGNSA. In DNA form, the CDR3 reads TGTGCCAGCAGCTTAGTTGGACGTGGCTACACCTTC. This sequence encodes CASSLVGRGYTF.

The CDR3 is CASSVQRNSNQPQHF. The CDR3 coding sequence is TGCGCCAGCAGCGTACAGAGAAATAGCAATCAGCCCCAGCATTTT. The J gene is TRBJ1-5, the V gene TRBV4-1, with D hard to call. The germline V gene has CDR1 MGHRA and CDR2 YSYEKL. V dropped 5 bases and J dropped 0 bases, with 11 bases sitting between them. The CDR3 spans 15 residues.

The J gene is TRBJ1-4, the V gene TRBV30; D is perhaps TRBD1 (5 bases). V lost 8 bases and J lost 4, with 17 bases in between. The CDR3 consists of 14 residues. Germline V gene sequence: CDR1 GTSNPN, CDR2 SVGIG (reference sequence). The CDR3 DNA sequence: TGTGCCGGGTCGGGGGGGACGGGTAATGAAAAACTGTTTTTT. It yields the protein CAGSGGTGNEKLFF.

The rearrangement uses TRBV20-1 and TRBJ1-2; unclear D gene. This CDR3 comprises 11 residues. V lost 8 bases, J lost 3 bases, and 10 bases lay in between. The V gene's germline CDR1 is DFQATT and CDR2 SNEGSKA (reference sequence). The CDR3 here is CSPLMDYGYTF. CDR3 sequence (DNA): TGCAGTCCCCTTATGGACTATGGCTACACCTTC.

Comment on this clone: Other DNA sequences in this specimen translate into the identical CDR3. The V call is TRBV5-1, the J call TRBJ1-1, with D unresolved. V lost 0 bases and J 3 bases, leaving 6 bases between the germline ends. Germline values: CDR1 SGHRS, CDR2 YFSETQ. The CDR3 consists of 13 residues. CDR3 DNA sequence: TGCGCCAGCAGCTTGGGGGTCGACACTGAAGCTTTCTTT. As protein: CASSLGVDTEAFF.

The chain has TRBV2 and TRBJ2-5; the D gene is possibly TRBD1 (6 bases). From germline, CDR1 is SNHLY and CDR2 FYNNEI. CDR3 length: 13 residues. The V and J ends lost 1 base and 7 bases respectively, with 10 bases between them. The CDR3 loop reads CASSEVGAGTQYF. The CDR3 region has the DNA TGTGCCAGCAGTGAAGTGGGGGCTGGGACCCAGTACTTC.